Detailed here is one T cell receptor beta chain. Ten or more counts support this clonotype. The antigen it recognizes is unknown. Per-nucleotide qualities are absent, and no much larger clonotype sits a single base away. V and J are truncated by 2 bases and 7 bases respectively, leaving an intervening sequence of 12 bases. The germline V gene supplies CDR1 SGHTA and CDR2 FQGNSA. Inclusive of the bounding cysteine and phenylalanine, the CDR3 is 14 residues long. Only the CDR3 portion is preserved as DNA: 42 bases, with reading frame beginning at the first base. The TCR beta CDR3 regions were amplified from the RNA transcripts. A first-round RT-PCR of the TCR CDR3 used the HTBI primer set with the Qiagen OneStep RT-PCR kit. A second multiplex PCR round built the libraries, followed by size selection and purification. Sequencing of the libraries was done on an Illumina HiSeq2000 using paired-end 100 bp reads. Processing in the source paper ran as follows. SOAPnuke was used to process the raw data, with reads discarded if the reads contained adapters or uncalled bases, had a mean Phred below 15, or lacked an exact constant-primer or identifier match. COPE v1.2.5 was used to merge the high-quality paired reads, and each unique nucleotide sequence was defined as a clonotype. Clonotypes were aligned to IMGT TRBV, TRBD and TRBJ reference segments using MiTCR v1.1. The analysis was restricted to V-J combinations with a frequency above 0.0001, which together covered about 99% of the repertoires. The TCS score was defined as the ratio of F50 (clonal expansion) to E x V (chaos), calculated using BLOSUM62-based TCRdist between CDR3 peptides within each V-J. Welch's t-statistics and random forest reduced around 510 V-J features to some 14, which were used in a naive Bayes classifier (R e1071). The public reads were reprocessed in TCRdb via fastp at Q25 and MiXCR, keeping in-frame beta chains. Identical CDR3 proteins give one entry, which carries the most common genes and DNA. What appears here as the V and J calls and clone size reflects TCRdb's work, not the paper's. The sample yields roughly 330,000 distinct CDR3 sequences; over 15% were counted once. The top ten hold around 33% of the sample.

A patient counted as having stable Graves' hyperthyroidism if no progression to ophthalmopathy occurred over 18 months of follow-up. Hyperthyroidism patients were aged 18 to 65 years and newly diagnosed, with disease duration of less than 2 months. The study excluded patients with uncontrolled infections, other autoimmune diseases, pregnancy or lactation. Clinical symptoms, serum thyroxine and TRAb, thyroid ultrasound, and orbital computed tomography formed the basis for the diagnoses. PBMCs were isolated from about 9.2 ml of fresh peripheral blood by Ficoll-Paque density gradient centrifugation. Total RNA was extracted using Trizol reagent, and RNA quality was assessed on an Agilent 2100 Bioanalyzer. These data originate in a study of T cells in Graves' hyperthyroidism and ophthalmopathy (dated by TCRdb to between 2019 and 2020). Notes on the research overall: Peripheral blood samples were taken at initial diagnosis, before any treatment was given. An independent validation cohort of under 20 hyperthyroidism patients and about 16 patients who later progressed to ophthalmopathy tested prospective prediction of ophthalmopathy. To identify TCR V-J signatures that set the groups apart, the researchers used a discovery cohort of 100 patients, made up of under 45 with Graves' ophthalmopathy and about 60 with stable Graves' hyperthyroidism. The 100 or so discovery patients were divided at random into training and test sets in a 7:3 ratio. TCR Vbeta CDR3 sequencing of approximately 140 peripheral blood samples (over 40 ophthalmopathy, about 75 hyperthyroidism and around 17 progressor patients) is reported in the paper. In addition, the study compared T-cell repertoires in thyroid tissue and in blood from about 6 Graves' hyperthyroidism patients. Once sampling was done, hyperthyroidism patients were given methimazole at a starting dose of 30 mg daily, whereas ophthalmopathy patients were given high-dose intravenous methylprednisolone.

The full study reports these points: In validation, the model predicted progression to ophthalmopathy with about 71% sensitivity and about 72% specificity, a median of about 6 months before onset. Sample size was not statistically predetermined, and investigators were not blinded to group allocation. In cross-validation, a model built on a 13 V-J signature told ophthalmopathy apart from stable hyperthyroidism with under 90% sensitivity and approximately 84% specificity, and in testing the same model reached 80%/75%. Most expanded thyroid clonotypes (frequency above 0.001) were also detected in blood, a finding suggesting that blood repertoires may reflect thyroid immune responses.

Source material: blood. The clonotype comes from a man aged 25-45 years with Graves' hyperthyroidism. The rearrangement joined TRBV7-2 to TRBJ2-1; a tentative D call is TRBD2 (6 bases match). CDR3 reads: CASSLNGRGNEQFF. At the DNA level, the sequence is TGTGCCAGCAGCTTAAACGGGAGAGGGAATGAGCAGTTCTTC.